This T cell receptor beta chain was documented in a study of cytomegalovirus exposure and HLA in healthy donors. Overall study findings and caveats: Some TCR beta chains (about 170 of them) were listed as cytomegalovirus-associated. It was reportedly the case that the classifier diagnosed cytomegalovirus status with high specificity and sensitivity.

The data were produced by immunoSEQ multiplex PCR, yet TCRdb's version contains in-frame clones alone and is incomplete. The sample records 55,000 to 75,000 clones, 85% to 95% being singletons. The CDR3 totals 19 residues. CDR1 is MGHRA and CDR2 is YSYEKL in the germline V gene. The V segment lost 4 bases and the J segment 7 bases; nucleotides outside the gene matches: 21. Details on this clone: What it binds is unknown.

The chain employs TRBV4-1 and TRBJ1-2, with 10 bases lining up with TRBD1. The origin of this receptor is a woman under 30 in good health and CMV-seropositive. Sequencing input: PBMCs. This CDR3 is CASSRKFHSGQGVLRGYTF. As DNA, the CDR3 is TGCGCCAGCAGCCGCAAGTTCCACTCCGGACAGGGGGTTTTACGTGGCTACACCTTC.